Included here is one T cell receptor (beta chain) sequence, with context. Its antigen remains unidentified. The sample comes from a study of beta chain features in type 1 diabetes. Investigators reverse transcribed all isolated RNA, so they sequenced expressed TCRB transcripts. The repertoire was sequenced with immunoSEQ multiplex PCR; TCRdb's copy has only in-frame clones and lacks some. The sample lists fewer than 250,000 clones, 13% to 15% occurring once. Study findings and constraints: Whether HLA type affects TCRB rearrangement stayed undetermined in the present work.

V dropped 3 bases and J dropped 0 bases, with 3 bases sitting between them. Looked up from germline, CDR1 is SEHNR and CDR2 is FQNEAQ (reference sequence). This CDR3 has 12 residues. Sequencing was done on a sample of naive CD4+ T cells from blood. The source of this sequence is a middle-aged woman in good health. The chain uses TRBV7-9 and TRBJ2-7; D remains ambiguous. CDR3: CASSFHSYEQYF. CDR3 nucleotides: TGTGCCAGCAGCTTCCACTCCTACGAGCAGTACTTC.